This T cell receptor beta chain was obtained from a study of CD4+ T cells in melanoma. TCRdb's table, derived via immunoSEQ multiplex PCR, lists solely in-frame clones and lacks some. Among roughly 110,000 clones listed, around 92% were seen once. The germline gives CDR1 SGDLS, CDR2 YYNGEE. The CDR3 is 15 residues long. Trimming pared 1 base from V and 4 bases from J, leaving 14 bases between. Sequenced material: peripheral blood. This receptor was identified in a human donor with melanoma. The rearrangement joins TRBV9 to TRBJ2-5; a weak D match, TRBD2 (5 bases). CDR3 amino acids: CASSVSGPRGETQYF. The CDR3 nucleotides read TGTGCCAGCAGCGTATCGGGCCCACGGGGAGAGACCCAGTACTTC. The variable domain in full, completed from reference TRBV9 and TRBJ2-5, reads DSGVTQTPKHLITATGQRVTLRCSPRSGDLSVYWYQQSLDQGLQFLIQYYNGEERAKGNILERFSAQQFPDLHSELNLSSLELGDSALYFCASSVSGPRGETQYFGPGTRLLVL.